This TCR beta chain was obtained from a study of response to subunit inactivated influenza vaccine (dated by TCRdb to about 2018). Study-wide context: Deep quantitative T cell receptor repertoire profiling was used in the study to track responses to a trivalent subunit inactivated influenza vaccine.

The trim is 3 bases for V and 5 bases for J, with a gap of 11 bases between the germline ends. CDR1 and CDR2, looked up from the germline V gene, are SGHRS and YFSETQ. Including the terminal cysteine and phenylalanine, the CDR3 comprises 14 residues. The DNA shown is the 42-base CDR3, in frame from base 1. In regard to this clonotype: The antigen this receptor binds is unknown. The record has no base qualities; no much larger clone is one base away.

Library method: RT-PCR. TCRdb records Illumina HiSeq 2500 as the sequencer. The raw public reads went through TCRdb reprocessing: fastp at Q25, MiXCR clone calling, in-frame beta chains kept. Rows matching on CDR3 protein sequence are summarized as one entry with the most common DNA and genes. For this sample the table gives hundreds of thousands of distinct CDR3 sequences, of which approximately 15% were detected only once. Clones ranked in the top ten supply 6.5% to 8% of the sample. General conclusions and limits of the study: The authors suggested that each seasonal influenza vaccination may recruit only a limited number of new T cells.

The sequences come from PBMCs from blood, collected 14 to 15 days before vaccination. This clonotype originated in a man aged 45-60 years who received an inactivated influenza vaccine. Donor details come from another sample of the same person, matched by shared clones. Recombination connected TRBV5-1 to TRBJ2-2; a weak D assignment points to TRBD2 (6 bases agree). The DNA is TGCGCCAGCAGCTGGAGGGGACTTACCGGGGAGCTGTTTTTT. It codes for CASSWRGLTGELFF. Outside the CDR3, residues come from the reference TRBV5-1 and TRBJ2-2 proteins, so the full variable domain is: KAGVTQTPRYLIKTRGQQVTLSCSPISGHRSVSWYQQTPGQGLQFLFEYFSETQRNKGNFPGRFSGRQFSNSRSEMNVSTLELGDSALYLCASSWRGLTGELFFGEGSRLTVL.